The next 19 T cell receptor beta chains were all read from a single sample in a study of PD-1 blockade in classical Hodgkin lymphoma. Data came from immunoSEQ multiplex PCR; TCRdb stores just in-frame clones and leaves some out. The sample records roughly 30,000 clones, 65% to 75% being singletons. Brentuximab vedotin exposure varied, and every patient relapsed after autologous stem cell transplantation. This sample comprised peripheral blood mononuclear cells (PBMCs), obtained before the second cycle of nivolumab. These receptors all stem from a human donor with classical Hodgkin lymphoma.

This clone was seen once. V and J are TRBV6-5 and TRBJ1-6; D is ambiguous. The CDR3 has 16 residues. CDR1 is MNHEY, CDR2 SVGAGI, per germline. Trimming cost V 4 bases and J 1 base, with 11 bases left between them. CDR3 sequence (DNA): TGTGCCAGCAGTTTGACGGGGTCGTCCTATAATTCACCCCTCCACTTT. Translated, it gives CASSLTGSSYNSPLHF.

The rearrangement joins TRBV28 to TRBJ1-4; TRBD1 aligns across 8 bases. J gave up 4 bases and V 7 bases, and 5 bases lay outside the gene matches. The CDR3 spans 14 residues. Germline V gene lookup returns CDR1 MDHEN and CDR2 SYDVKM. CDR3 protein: CASIGQGFNEKLFF. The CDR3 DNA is TGTGCCAGCATAGGACAGGGATTTAATGAAAAACTGTTTTTT.

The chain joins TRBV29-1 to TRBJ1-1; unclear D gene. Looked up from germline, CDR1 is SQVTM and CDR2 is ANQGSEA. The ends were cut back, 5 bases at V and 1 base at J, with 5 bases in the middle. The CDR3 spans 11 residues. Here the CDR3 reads CSVYPNTEAFF. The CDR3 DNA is TGCAGCGTTTATCCGAACACTGAAGCTTTCTTT.

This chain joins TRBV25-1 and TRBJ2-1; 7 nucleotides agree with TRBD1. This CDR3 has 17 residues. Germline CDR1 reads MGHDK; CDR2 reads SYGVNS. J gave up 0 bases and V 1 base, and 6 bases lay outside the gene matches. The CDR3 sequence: CASSESGQANSYNEQFF. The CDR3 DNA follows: TGTGCCAGCAGTGAATCCGGACAGGCAAACTCCTACAATGAGCAGTTCTTC.

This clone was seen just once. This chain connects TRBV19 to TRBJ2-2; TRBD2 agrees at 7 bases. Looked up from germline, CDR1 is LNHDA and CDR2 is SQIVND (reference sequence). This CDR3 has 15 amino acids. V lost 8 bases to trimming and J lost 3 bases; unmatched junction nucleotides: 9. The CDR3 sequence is CASSGLVWHTGELFF. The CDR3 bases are TGTGCCAGTTCCGGACTAGTTTGGCACACCGGGGAGCTGTTTTTT. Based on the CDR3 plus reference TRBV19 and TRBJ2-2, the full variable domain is DGGITQSPKYLFRKEGQNVTLSCEQNLNHDAMYWYRQDPGQGLRLIYYSQIVNDFQKGDIAEGYSVSREKKESFPLTVTSAQKNPTAFYLCASSGLVWHTGELFFGEGSRLTVL.

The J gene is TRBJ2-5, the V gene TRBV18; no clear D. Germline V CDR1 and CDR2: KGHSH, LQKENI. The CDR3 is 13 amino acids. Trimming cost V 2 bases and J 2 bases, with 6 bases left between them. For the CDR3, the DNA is TGTGCCAGCTCACCAAGGGATCAAGAGACCCAGTACTTC. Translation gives CASSPRDQETQYF.

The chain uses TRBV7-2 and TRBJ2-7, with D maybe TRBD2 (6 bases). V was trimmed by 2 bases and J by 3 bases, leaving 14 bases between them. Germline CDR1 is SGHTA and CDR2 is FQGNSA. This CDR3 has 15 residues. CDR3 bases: TGTGCCAGCAGCTTAACTCCGGGAGAATTCTACGAGCAGTACTTC. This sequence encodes CASSLTPGEFYEQYF.

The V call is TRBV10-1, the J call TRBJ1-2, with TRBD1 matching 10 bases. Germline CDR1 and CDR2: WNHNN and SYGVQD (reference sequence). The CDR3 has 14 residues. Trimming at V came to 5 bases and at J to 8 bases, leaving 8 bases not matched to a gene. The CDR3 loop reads CASSPGTGDLGYTF. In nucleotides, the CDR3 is TGCGCCAGCAGTCCCGGGACAGGGGACCTCGGCTACACCTTC.

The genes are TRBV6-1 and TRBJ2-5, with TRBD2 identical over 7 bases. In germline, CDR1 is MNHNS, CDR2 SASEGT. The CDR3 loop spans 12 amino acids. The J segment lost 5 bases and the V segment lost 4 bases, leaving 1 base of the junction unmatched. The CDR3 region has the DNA TGTGCCAGCAGTGCCGGGGGGGAGACCCAGTACTTC. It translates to CASSAGGETQYF.

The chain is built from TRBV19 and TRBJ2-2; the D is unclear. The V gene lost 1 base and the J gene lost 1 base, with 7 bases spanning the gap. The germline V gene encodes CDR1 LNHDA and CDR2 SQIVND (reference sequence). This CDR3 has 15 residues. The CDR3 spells CASSIGGWNTGELFF. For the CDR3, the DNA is TGTGCCAGTAGTATAGGTGGCTGGAACACCGGGGAGCTGTTTTTT. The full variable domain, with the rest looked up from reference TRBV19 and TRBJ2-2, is DGGITQSPKYLFRKEGQNVTLSCEQNLNHDAMYWYRQDPGQGLRLIYYSQIVNDFQKGDIAEGYSVSREKKESFPLTVTSAQKNPTAFYLCASSIGGWNTGELFFGEGSRLTVL.

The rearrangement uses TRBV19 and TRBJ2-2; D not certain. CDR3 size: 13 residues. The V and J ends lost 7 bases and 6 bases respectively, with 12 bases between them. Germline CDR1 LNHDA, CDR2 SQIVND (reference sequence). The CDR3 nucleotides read TGTGCCAGTAAATTGCTAGGTTCCGGGGAGCTGTTTTTT. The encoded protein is CASKLLGSGELFF.

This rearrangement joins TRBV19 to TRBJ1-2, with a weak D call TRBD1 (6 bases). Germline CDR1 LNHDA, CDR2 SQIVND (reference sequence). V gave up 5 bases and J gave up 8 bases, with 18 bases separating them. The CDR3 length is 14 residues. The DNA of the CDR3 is TGTGCCAGTAGTGTCCTGGCAGGGGATGCCGGCTACACCTTC. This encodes CASSVLAGDAGYTF.

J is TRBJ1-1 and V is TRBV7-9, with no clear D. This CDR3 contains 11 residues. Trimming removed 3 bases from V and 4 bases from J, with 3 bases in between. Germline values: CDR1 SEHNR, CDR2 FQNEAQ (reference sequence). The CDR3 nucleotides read TGTGCCAGCAGCTTTGTCACTGAAGCTTTCTTT. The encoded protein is CASSFVTEAFF.

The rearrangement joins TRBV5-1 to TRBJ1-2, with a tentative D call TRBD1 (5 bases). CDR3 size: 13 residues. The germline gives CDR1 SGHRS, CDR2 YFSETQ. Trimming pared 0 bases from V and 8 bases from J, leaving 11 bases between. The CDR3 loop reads CASSLAQGPGYTF. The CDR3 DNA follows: TGCGCCAGCAGCTTGGCCCAGGGTCCAGGCTACACCTTC.

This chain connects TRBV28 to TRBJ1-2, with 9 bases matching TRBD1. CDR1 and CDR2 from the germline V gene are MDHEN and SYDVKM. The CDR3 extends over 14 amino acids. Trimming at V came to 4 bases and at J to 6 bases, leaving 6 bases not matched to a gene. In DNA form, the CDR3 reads TGTGCCAGCAGTTGGAGGGACAGGGCTCATGGCTACACCTTC. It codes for CASSWRDRAHGYTF.

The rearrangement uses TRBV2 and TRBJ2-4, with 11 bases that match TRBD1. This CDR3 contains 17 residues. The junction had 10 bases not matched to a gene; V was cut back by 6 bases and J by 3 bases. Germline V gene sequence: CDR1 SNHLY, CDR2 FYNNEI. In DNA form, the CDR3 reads TGTGCCAGCAGGGGCACAACCGGGACAGGGGGCAAAAACATTCAGTACTTC. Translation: CASRGTTGTGGKNIQYF.

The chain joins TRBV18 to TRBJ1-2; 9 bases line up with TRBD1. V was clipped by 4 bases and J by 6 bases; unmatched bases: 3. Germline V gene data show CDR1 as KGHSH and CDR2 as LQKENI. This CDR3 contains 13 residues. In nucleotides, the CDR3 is TGTGCCAGCTCACTTGGGACAGGGAATGGCTACACCTTC. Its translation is CASSLGTGNGYTF.

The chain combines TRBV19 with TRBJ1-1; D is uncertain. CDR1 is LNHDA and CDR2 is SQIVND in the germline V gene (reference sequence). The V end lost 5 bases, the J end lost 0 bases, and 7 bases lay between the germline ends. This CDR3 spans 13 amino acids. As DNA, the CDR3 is TGTGCCAGTAGTCAGGCAATGAACACTGAAGCTTTCTTT. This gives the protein CASSQAMNTEAFF.

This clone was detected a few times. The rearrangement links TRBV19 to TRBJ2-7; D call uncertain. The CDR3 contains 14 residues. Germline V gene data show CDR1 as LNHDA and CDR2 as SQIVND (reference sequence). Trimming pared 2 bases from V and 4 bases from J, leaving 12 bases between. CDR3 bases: TGTGCCAGTAGTATAATAGGTGGCAATTACGAGCAGTACTTC. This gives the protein CASSIIGGNYEQYF.